The clone carrying this T cell receptor beta chain appeared once. This specimen belongs to a study of blood T cell repertoires in COVID-19. The overall study: Samples of COVID-19 (acute and convalescent) were obtained from the United States, Italy and Spain. T cells, B-cell-depleted T cells, or PBMCs provided the cDNA or gDNA that served as material.

After removal of 0 bases from V and 5 bases from J, the junction contained 9 bases not matched to a gene. In germline, CDR1 is LGHNA, CDR2 YSLEER. The CDR3 is 16 amino acids. Methods used by the authors: For nucleated cells, counts were estimated from reference gene primer amplification. Measured with immunoSEQ multiplex PCR; TCRdb has only the in-frame clones, and not every one. V and J calls plus clone size are reproduced from that table; the DNA served to infer D and trimming. The sample has over 200,000 clones; 70% to 90% are singletons. The chain uses TRBV4-3 and TRBJ2-7; 8 bases align to TRBD2. The sequence was obtained from a woman under 30 who had recovered from COVID-19. Sample: peripheral blood. The CDR3 here is CASSQDLSSGKDEQYF. CDR3 nucleotide sequence: TGCGCCAGCAGCCAAGATTTGAGTAGCGGGAAGGACGAGCAGTACTTC.